The clone carrying this T cell receptor (beta chain) was seen only a few times. This entry belongs to a study of patients and donors after allogeneic stem cell transplantation. TCRdb reanalysed the RT-PCR reads using MiXCR and keeps one entry per CDR3 protein. The sample shows about a million distinct CDR3 sequences, roughly 18% of them seen only once. Germline V lookup: CDR1 KGHDR, CDR2 SFDVKD. The CDR3 runs to 16 residues. V was pared by 5 bases and J by 2 bases, with 8 bases of the junction left unmatched. The chain recombines TRBV24-1 with TRBJ2-5; 9 nucleotides match TRBD2. The sequencing sample was made of blood, either unsorted or a sorted T cell fraction (not recorded which). This TCR was recovered from a human donor who was either an allogeneic HSCT recipient or a stem cell or donor lymphocyte infusion donor (not recorded which). It is not recorded whose cells these are; they may come from a transplant donor. CDR3 DNA sequence: TGTGCCACCAGTGTGCGGGCTAGCGGGACACAAGAGACCCAGTACTTC. Amino acids: CATSVRASGTQETQYF.